These 21 T cell receptor beta chains were all obtained from the same sample, sequenced in a study of T-cell memory formation after mild COVID-19. TCRdb used MiXCR to reprocess the 5' RACE reads, holding one entry per CDR3 protein. The sample comprises a few hundred thousand distinct CDR3 sequences, 14% of which are singletons, and about 20% rests with the top ten. Source material: PBMCs or a T cell subset sorted from them (not recorded which). The receptors originated from a man younger than 35 who had mild COVID-19 (a few samples of this study predate the infection). Cell type and time point are not known.

The chain links TRBV20-1 to TRBJ2-3; 10 nucleotides match TRBD1. Trimming at V came to 6 bases and at J to 4 bases, leaving 7 bases not matched to a gene. The CDR3 spans 14 residues. Germline CDR1 reads DFQATT; CDR2 reads SNEGSKA (reference sequence). This chain's CDR3 is CSAGTGEGADTQYF. The CDR3 coding sequence is TGCAGTGCCGGGACAGGGGAAGGGGCAGATACGCAGTATTTT.

This clonotype has ten or more counts. A read error may produce the germline difference seen at one junction end. The chain couples TRBV5-1 to TRBJ2-1; TRBD2 is a possible D gene (5 bases). Germline lookup yields CDR1 SGHRS and CDR2 YFSETQ. The CDR3 consists of 13 residues. The CDR3 protein is CASSLAGDNEQFF. The CDR3 DNA is TGTGCCAGCAGCTTGGCGGGCGACAATGAGCAGTTCTTC.

This clonotype was counted only a few times. The chain combines TRBV2 with TRBJ2-2; D possibly corresponds to TRBD2 (7 bases). CDR1 SNHLY and CDR2 FYNNEI come from the germline V gene. Trimming left V 5 bases short and J 8 bases short, with 15 bases between. This CDR3 has 14 amino acids. The CDR3 sequence: CASSYDAGAGELFF. For the CDR3, the DNA is TGTGCCAGCAGTTACGACGCGGGGGCTGGGGAGCTGTTTTTT.

This clonotype came up a few times. The J gene is TRBJ2-1, the V gene TRBV5-1, with a possible D match to TRBD1 (6 bases). V lost 4 bases and J 13 bases, leaving 24 bases between the germline ends. CDR1 and CDR2 from the germline V gene are SGHRS and YFSETQ. The CDR3 consists of 15 residues. CDR3: CASSAGSRGGGLQFF. The CDR3 DNA reads TGCGCCAGCAGCGCCGGATCACGGGGTGGGGGCCTTCAGTTCTTC.

This clonotype was picked up a small number of times. The V and J genes are TRBV9 and TRBJ1-3; D is possibly TRBD1 (6 bases). Trimming stripped 3 bases from V and 2 bases from J, with 9 bases between. Per the germline V gene, CDR1 is SGDLS and CDR2 is YYNGEE. CDR3 size: 14 residues. The CDR3 DNA is TGTGCCAGCAGCGCGACAGGAACTGGAAACACCATATATTTT. It yields the protein CASSATGTGNTIYF.

In this sample, this clonotype turned up many times. The V call is TRBV6-2 or TRBV6-3, the J call TRBJ1-2; D may be TRBD1 (6 bases). This CDR3 region has 16 residues. CDR1 is MNHEY and CDR2 is SVGEGT in the germline V gene. Trimming left V 4 bases short and J 4 bases short, with 19 bases between. The CDR3 protein is CASSSVLKDRLYGYTF. CDR3 bases: TGTGCCAGCAGTTCCGTCCTGAAAGACAGGCTCTATGGCTACACCTTC.

The chain links TRBV19 to TRBJ2-7; D is perhaps TRBD1 or TRBD2 (5 bases each). From germline, CDR1 is LNHDA and CDR2 SQIVND (reference sequence). Trimming took 6 bases from V and 3 from J, leaving 15 bases between them. The CDR3 extends over 14 amino acids. CDR3 in DNA: TGTGCCAGTAGCCCAGGTTGGGGGAACTACGAGCAGTACGTC. This sequence encodes CASSPGWGNYEQYV.

The chain recombines TRBV5-1 with TRBJ1-2; 8 bases match TRBD1. Trimming took 3 bases from V and 6 from J; bases not matched to a gene: 4. The CDR3 totals 13 residues. Per the germline V gene, CDR1 is SGHRS and CDR2 is YFSETQ. DNA for the CDR3: TGCGCCAGCAGCTCACAGGGGGAAGATGGCTACACCTTC. It yields the protein CASSSQGEDGYTF.

The chain combines TRBV20-1 with TRBJ1-6, with 7 bases matching TRBD1. Germline assignment: CDR1 DFQATT and CDR2 SNEGSKA (reference sequence). The CDR3 runs 13 residues. The V and J ends lost 5 bases and 6 bases, in that order; junction bases with no gene match: 4. The CDR3, as DNA: TGCAGTGCTGGCCGGGACAGTAATTCACCCCTCCACTTT. Amino acids: CSAGRDSNSPLHF.

This clonotype appeared many times. The CDR3 DNA reads TGCAGCGCAGGACAGGGGGTAGCCACTGAAGCTTTCTTT. Its translation is CSAGQGVATEAFF. This chain uses TRBV29-1 with TRBJ1-1, with TRBD1 matching 10 bases. This CDR3 region has 13 residues. Losses at the gene ends were 7 bases for V and 4 bases for J; bases not matched to a gene: 6. CDR1 is SQVTM, CDR2 ANQGSEA, per germline.

V usage is TRBV5-1 and J usage is TRBJ1-6; weak D call: TRBD1 (6 bases). Germline assignment: CDR1 SGHRS and CDR2 YFSETQ. V dropped 3 bases and J dropped 8 bases, with 15 bases sitting between them. This CDR3 has 15 residues. CDR3 amino acids: CASSWERGADSPLHF. CDR3 in DNA: TGCGCCAGCAGCTGGGAACGGGGGGCAGATTCACCCCTCCACTTT.

A few counts support this clonotype. Here the CDR3 DNA reads TGTGCCAGCGGTGGGACAGGGGTTGGTTTGGAGCCCCAGCATTTT. It codes for CASGGTGVGLEPQHF. The chain combines TRBV6-4 with TRBJ1-5; 10 bases are shared with TRBD1. V dropped 8 bases and J dropped 8; count of bases not matched to a gene: 12. There are 15 residues in the CDR3. The V gene's germline CDR1 is MRHNA and CDR2 SNTAGT.

The chain joins TRBV12-3 or TRBV12-4 to TRBJ1-2, with a weak D call TRBD1 (5 bases). V gave up 2 bases and J gave up 8 bases, with 15 bases separating them. The CDR3 has 14 residues. The CDR3, as DNA: TGTGCCAGCAGTTTAAGCGGGGCTATAACGGGCTACACCTTC. It is translated as CASSLSGAITGYTF.

This clonotype was counted only a few times. The chain uses TRBV7-2 and TRBJ2-7; D not certain. Trimming removed 5 bases at V and 0 bases at J, with 5 bases between. Germline V CDR1 and CDR2: SGHTA, FQGNSA. The CDR3 contains 12 residues. CDR3 protein: CASSAYSYEQYF. DNA for the CDR3: TGTGCCAGCAGCGCCTACTCCTACGAGCAGTACTTC.

This chain connects TRBV4-3 to TRBJ2-5, with 10 bases that match TRBD2. V lost 8 bases to trimming and J lost 0 bases; unmatched junction nucleotides: 9. The CDR3 is made up of 16 amino acids. Looked up from germline, CDR1 is LGHNA and CDR2 is YSLEER. The CDR3 protein is CASARASGGNQETQYF. CDR3 sequence (DNA): TGCGCCAGCGCCAGGGCTAGCGGGGGAAACCAAGAGACCCAGTACTTC.

CDR3 nucleotide sequence: TGTGCCAGCAGTGAGGCGGGACAGGGTAACTATGGCTACACCTTC. Amino acids: CASSEAGQGNYGYTF. V and J are TRBV25-1 and TRBJ1-2; 9 bases match TRBD1. Germline V gene sequence: CDR1 MGHDK, CDR2 SYGVNS. This CDR3 contains 15 residues. The V gene end was trimmed by 3 bases and the J gene end by 1 base; junction bases not matched to a gene: 3.

The V and J genes are TRBV20-1 and TRBJ1-2, with D possibly TRBD1 on 5 matching bases. Trimming took off 0 bases at V and 4 bases at J, with 12 bases between the two ends. CDR3 length: 14 residues. CDR1 is DFQATT, CDR2 SNEGSKA, per germline (reference sequence). The CDR3 spells CSARDEGVGYGYTF. The DNA of the CDR3 is TGCAGTGCTAGAGACGAAGGGGTGGGCTATGGCTACACCTTC.

This clonotype was recorded many times. V is TRBV6-2 or TRBV6-3 and J is TRBJ2-7, with 8 bases that match TRBD2. Germline CDR1 reads MNHEY; CDR2 reads SVGEGT. The CDR3 has 15 residues. With V trimmed by 6 bases and J by 2 bases, 9 bases remained unmatched. The DNA for the CDR3 is TGTGCCAGCAGCCAGCCCCGGGGGGGCACCTACGAGCAGTACTTC. It codes for CASSQPRGGTYEQYF.

This chain uses TRBV28 with TRBJ1-1; TRBD1 is a possible D gene (6 bases). CDR1 is MDHEN, CDR2 SYDVKM, per germline. The CDR3 has 14 amino acids. The ends were cut back, 7 bases at V and 1 base at J, with 13 bases in the middle. CDR3 bases: TGTGCCAGCACCCAGACAGGTCCGAACACTGAAGCTTTCTTT. It yields the protein CASTQTGPNTEAFF. Full variable domain (remainder filled in from reference TRBV28 and TRBJ1-1): DVKVTQSSRYLVKRTGEKVFLECVQDMDHENMFWYRQDPGLGLRLIYFSYDVKMKEKGDIPEGYSVSREKKERFSLILESASTNQTSMYLCASTQTGPNTEAFFGQGTRLTVV.

This clonotype was picked up many times. The chain joins TRBV10-3 to TRBJ1-1; the match to TRBD1 covers 7 bases. After removal of 4 bases from V and 5 bases from J, the junction contained 10 bases not matched to a gene. Germline values: CDR1 ENHRY, CDR2 SYGVKD. CDR3 length: 15 amino acids. For the CDR3, the DNA is TGTGCCATCAGTGCCTATGCGACAGGGAATACTGAAGCTTTCTTT. Amino acids: CAISAYATGNTEAFF.

V is TRBV6-5 and J is TRBJ2-6; 11 bases align to TRBD1. Germline V gene data show CDR1 as MNHEY and CDR2 as SVGAGI. V trimming: 5 bases; J trimming: 1 base; junction bases outside the gene matches: 7. CDR3 length: 18 amino acids. The CDR3 sequence: CASSQRTGGSSGANVLTF. CDR3 DNA sequence: TGTGCCAGCAGTCAAAGGACAGGGGGCAGTTCTGGGGCCAACGTCCTGACTTTC.